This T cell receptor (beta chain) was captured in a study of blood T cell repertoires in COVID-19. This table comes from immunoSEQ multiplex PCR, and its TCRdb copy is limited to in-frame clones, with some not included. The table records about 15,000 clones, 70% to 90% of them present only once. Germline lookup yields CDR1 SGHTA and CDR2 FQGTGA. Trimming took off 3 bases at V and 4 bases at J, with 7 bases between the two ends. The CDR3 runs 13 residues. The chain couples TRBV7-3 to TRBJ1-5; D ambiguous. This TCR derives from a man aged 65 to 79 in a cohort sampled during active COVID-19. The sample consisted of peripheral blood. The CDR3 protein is CASSLSRNQPQHF. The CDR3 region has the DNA TGTGCCAGCAGCTTGTCGAGAAATCAGCCCCAGCATTTT.